These 13 T cell receptor beta chains were all obtained from the same sample, sequenced in a study of cytomegalovirus exposure and HLA in healthy donors. 13 Jbeta primers and 60 Vbeta primers were used for the PCR. Profiling relied on immunoSEQ multiplex PCR, and the TCRdb table lists in-frame clones only, not all of them. The table includes 180,000 or so clones, roughly 80% detected once. What was sequenced was PBMCs. Source of these receptors: a female donor in good health and CMV-seronegative.

The chain combines TRBV4-3 with TRBJ2-1; TRBD2 is a possible D gene (6 bases). The germline V and J ends were trimmed by 1 base and 2 bases, with 18 bases remaining between them. The CDR3 runs to 18 residues. CDR1 is LGHNA and CDR2 is YSLEER in the germline V gene. In DNA, the CDR3 is TGCGCCAGCAGCCAAGCGCTCCCCGGGACTGAGGCCTACAATGAGCAGTTCTTC. It specifies CASSQALPGTEAYNEQFF.

The V call is TRBV5-6, the J call TRBJ2-7; D remains ambiguous. CDR3 length: 16 amino acids. The V and J ends lost 0 bases and 0 bases respectively, with 13 bases between them. Germline loops: CDR1 SGHDT, CDR2 YYEEEE. CDR3 coding DNA: TGTGCCAGCAGCTTGGCACGGTTATTGAACTCCTACGAGCAGTACTTC. The encoded protein is CASSLARLLNSYEQYF.

The rearrangement links TRBV11-1 to TRBJ2-1; 7 nucleotides align to TRBD2. V gave up 1 base and J gave up 8 bases; unmatched junction bases: 5. The CDR3 sequence is 14 residues long. Germline CDR1 SGHAT, CDR2 FQDESV (reference sequence). The CDR3 loop is CASSLGTRAYEQFF. The CDR3 nucleotides read TGTGCCAGCAGCTTAGGGACTAGGGCCTATGAGCAGTTCTTC.

The V call is TRBV19, the J call TRBJ1-5; D unclear. CDR3 length: 11 residues. Germline values: CDR1 LNHDA, CDR2 SQIVND (reference sequence). Between the trimmed V and J ends, which lost 7 bases and 15 bases, there was a span of 16 bases. The CDR3 DNA sequence: TGTGCCAGTAATCATTTGGGCCACTCGCATTTT. This sequence encodes CASNHLGHSHF.

This clone was detected a few times. The same CDR3 also results from other DNA sequences found in this sample. The gene calls are TRBV4-1 and TRBJ2-1, with 7 bases fitting TRBD1. This CDR3 is 15 amino acids long. V lost 1 base, J lost 2 bases, and 2 bases stayed unmatched. In germline, CDR1 is MGHRA, CDR2 YSYEKL. CDR3 nucleotide sequence: TGCGCCAGCAGCCAAGGAGGGACAGCCTACAATGAGCAGTTCTTC. Amino acids: CASSQGGTAYNEQFF.

As concerns this clone: Other DNA sequences from this sample encode an identical CDR3 as well. This chain uses TRBV5-1 with TRBJ2-2; 7 nucleotides agree with TRBD1. The CDR3 sequence is 17 residues long. Germline V gene sequence: CDR1 SGHRS, CDR2 YFSETQ. With V trimmed by 0 bases and J by 7 bases, 12 bases remained unmatched. DNA for the CDR3: TGCGCCAGCAGCTTGGCTAGGGCAGGGGGTGAAATCGGGGAGCTGTTTTTT. Its translation is CASSLARAGGEIGELFF.

This chain connects TRBV28 to TRBJ2-7, with D perhaps TRBD1 (5 bases). The CDR3 runs 11 residues. V lost 6 bases and J lost 11, with 14 bases in between. Germline-derived CDR1 and CDR2 are MDHEN and SYDVKM. The CDR3 spells CASSSDTREYF. Here the CDR3 DNA reads TGTGCCAGCAGCTCGGACACTCGGGAGTACTTC.

This clone showed up just once. This chain connects TRBV10-3 to TRBJ1-2, with 10 bases lining up with TRBD1. Trimming removed 10 bases from V and 8 bases from J; junction bases left unmatched: 13. The CDR3 loop spans 14 amino acids. In germline, CDR1 is ENHRY, CDR2 SYGVKD. Here the CDR3 DNA reads TGTGCCACCCGACCGGGACAGGGGAAATACGGCTACACCTTC. Amino acids: CATRPGQGKYGYTF.

In its sample, this clone was seen a few times. The chain uses TRBV6-1 and TRBJ1-2, with TRBD1 identical over 8 bases. V shed 6 bases, J shed 5 bases, and the junction held 11 bases outside the gene matches. The CDR3 loop spans 15 amino acids. CDR1 is MNHNS, CDR2 SASEGT, per germline. The chain's CDR3 is CASSPTGQGYYGYTF. CDR3 DNA sequence: TGTGCCAGCAGCCCGACCGGACAGGGTTATTATGGCTACACCTTC.

CDR3 sequence (DNA): TGTGCCAGCTCACCGTACGTTGAGGATACGCAGTATTTT. This gives the protein CASSPYVEDTQYF. This chain links TRBV18 with TRBJ2-3; D call uncertain. CDR1 is KGHSH and CDR2 is LQKENI in the germline V gene. This CDR3 comprises 13 residues. The V end lost 3 bases, the J end lost 6 bases, and 10 bases lay between the germline ends. The full variable domain, in which reference TRBV18 and TRBJ2-3 provide the parts outside the CDR3, is NAGVMQNPRHLVRRRGQEARLRCSPMKGHSHVYWYRQLPEEGLKFMVYLQKENIIDESGMPKERFSAEFPKEGPSILRIQQVVRGDSAAYFCASSPYVEDTQYFGPGTRLTVL.

The V gene is TRBV7-9, the J gene TRBJ1-4, with D uncertain. Germline loops: CDR1 SEHNR, CDR2 FQNEAQ (reference sequence). The CDR3 covers 15 residues. With 0 bases removed from V and 0 bases from J, the gap between germline ends came to 5 bases. CDR3 loop: CASSLASTTNEKLFF. The CDR3 nucleotides are TGTGCCAGCAGCTTAGCGAGTACAACTAATGAAAAACTGTTTTTT.

The V gene is TRBV5-1, the J gene TRBJ2-2; D is undetermined. Germline V lookup: CDR1 SGHRS, CDR2 YFSETQ. V was cut by 3 bases and J by 3 bases, with 12 bases left in between. The length of the CDR3 is 15 residues. In DNA form, the CDR3 reads TGCGCCAGCAGCTCAAGTAACTTGTACACCGGGGAGCTGTTTTTT. Residues: CASSSSNLYTGELFF.

V is TRBV18 and J is TRBJ2-3; possible D gene TRBD2, 6 bases. V lost 2 bases, J lost 2 bases, and 8 bases lay in between. CDR1 and CDR2 from the germline V gene are KGHSH and LQKENI. The CDR3 is 14 amino acids. The CDR3 DNA follows: TGTGCCAGCTCACCAGGGGGGATCACAGATACGCAGTATTTT. Translated, it gives CASSPGGITDTQYF. The variable domain in full, completed from reference TRBV18 and TRBJ2-3, reads NAGVMQNPRHLVRRRGQEARLRCSPMKGHSHVYWYRQLPEEGLKFMVYLQKENIIDESGMPKERFSAEFPKEGPSILRIQQVVRGDSAAYFCASSPGGITDTQYFGPGTRLTVL.